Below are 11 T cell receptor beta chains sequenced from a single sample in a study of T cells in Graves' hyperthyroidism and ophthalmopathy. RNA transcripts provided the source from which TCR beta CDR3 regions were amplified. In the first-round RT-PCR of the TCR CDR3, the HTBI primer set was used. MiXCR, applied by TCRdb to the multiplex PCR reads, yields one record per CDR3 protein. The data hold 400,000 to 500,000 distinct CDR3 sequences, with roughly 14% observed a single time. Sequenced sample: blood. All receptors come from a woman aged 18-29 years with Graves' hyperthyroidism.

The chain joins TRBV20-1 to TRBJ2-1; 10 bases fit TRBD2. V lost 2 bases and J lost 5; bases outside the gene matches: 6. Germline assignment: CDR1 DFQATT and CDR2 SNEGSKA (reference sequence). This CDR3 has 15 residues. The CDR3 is CSARSGLAVHNEQFF. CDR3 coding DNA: TGCAGTGCTAGATCTGGACTAGCGGTCCACAATGAGCAGTTCTTC.

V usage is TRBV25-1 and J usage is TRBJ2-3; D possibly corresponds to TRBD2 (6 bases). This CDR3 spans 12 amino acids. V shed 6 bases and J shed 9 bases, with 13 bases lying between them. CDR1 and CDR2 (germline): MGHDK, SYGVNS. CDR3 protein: CASRGGLKTQYF. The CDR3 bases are TGTGCCAGCAGGGGGGGACTGAAGACGCAGTATTTT.

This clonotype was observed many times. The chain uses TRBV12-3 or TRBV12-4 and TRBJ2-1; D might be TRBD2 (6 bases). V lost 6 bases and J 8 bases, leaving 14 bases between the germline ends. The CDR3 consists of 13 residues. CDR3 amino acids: CASRSMEGYEQFF. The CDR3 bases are TGTGCCAGCAGATCTATGGAGGGTTATGAGCAGTTCTTC.

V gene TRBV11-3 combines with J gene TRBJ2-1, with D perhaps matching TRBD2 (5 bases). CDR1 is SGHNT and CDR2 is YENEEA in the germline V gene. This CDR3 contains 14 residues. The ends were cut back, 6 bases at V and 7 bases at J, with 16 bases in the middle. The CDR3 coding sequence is TGTGCCAGCAGACCGCCTGGCCGAGGGAATGAGCAGTTCTTC. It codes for CASRPPGRGNEQFF. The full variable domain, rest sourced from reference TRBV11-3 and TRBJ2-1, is EAGVVQSPRYKIIEKKQPVAFWCNPISGHNTLYWYLQNLGQGPELLIRYENEEAVDDSQLPKDRFSAERLKGVDSTLKIQPAELGDSAVYLCASRPPGRGNEQFFGPGTRLTVL.

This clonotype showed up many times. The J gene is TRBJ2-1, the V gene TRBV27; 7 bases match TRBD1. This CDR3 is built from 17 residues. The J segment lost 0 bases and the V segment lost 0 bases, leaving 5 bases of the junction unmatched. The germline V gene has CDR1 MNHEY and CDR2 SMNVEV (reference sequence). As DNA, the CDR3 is TGTGCCAGCAGTTTATCGTCGGGACAGAGCTCCTACAATGAGCAGTTCTTC. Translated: CASSLSSGQSSYNEQFF.

CDR3 DNA sequence: TGTGCCAGCAGCGGGAGCGGGAACCCCAATCAGCCCCAGCATTTT. It specifies CASSGSGNPNQPQHF. The genes are TRBV9 and TRBJ1-5; D remains unclear. Looked up from germline, CDR1 is SGDLS and CDR2 is YYNGEE. This CDR3 is built from 15 residues. Trimming removed 3 bases at V and 3 bases at J, with 13 bases between. Complete variable domain (other parts from reference TRBV9 and TRBJ1-5): DSGVTQTPKHLITATGQRVTLRCSPRSGDLSVYWYQQSLDQGLQFLIQYYNGEERAKGNILERFSAQQFPDLHSELNLSSLELGDSALYFCASSGSGNPNQPQHFGDGTRLSIL.

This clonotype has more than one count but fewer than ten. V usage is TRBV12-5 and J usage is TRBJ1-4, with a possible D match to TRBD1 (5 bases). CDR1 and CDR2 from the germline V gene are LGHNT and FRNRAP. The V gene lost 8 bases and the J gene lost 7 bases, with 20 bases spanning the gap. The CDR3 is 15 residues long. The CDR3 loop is CASRGGETVPEKLFF. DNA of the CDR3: TGTGCTAGTCGGGGGGGGGAGACAGTACCTGAAAAACTGTTTTTT.

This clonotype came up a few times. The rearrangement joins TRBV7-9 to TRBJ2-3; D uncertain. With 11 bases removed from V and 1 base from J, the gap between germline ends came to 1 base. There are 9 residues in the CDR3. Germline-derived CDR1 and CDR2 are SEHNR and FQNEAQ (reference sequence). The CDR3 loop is CAGTDTQYF. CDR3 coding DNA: TGTGCCGGCACAGATACGCAGTATTTT.

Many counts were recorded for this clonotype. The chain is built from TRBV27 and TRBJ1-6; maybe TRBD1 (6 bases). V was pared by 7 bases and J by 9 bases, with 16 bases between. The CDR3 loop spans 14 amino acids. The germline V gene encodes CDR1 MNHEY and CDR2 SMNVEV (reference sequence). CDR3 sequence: CASTSGGGGSPLHF. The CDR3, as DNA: TGTGCCAGCACCTCGGGAGGGGGTGGTTCACCCCTCCACTTT.

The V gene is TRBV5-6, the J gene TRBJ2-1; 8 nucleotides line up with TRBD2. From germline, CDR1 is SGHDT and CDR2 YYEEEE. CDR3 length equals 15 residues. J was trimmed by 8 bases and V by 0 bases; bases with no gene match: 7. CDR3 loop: CASSLGVAGYYEQFF. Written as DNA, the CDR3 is TGTGCCAGCAGCTTGGGGGTAGCGGGATACTATGAGCAGTTCTTC.

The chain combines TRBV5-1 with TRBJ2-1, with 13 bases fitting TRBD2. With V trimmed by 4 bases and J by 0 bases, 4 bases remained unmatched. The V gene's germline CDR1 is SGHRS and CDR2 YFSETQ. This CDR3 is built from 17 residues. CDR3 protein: CASSGGTSGDSYNEQFF. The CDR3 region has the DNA TGCGCCAGCAGCGGAGGGACTAGCGGGGACTCCTACAATGAGCAGTTCTTC. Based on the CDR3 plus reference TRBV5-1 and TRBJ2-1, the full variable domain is KAGVTQTPRYLIKTRGQQVTLSCSPISGHRSVSWYQQTPGQGLQFLFEYFSETQRNKGNFPGRFSGRQFSNSRSEMNVSTLELGDSALYLCASSGGTSGDSYNEQFFGPGTRLTVL.